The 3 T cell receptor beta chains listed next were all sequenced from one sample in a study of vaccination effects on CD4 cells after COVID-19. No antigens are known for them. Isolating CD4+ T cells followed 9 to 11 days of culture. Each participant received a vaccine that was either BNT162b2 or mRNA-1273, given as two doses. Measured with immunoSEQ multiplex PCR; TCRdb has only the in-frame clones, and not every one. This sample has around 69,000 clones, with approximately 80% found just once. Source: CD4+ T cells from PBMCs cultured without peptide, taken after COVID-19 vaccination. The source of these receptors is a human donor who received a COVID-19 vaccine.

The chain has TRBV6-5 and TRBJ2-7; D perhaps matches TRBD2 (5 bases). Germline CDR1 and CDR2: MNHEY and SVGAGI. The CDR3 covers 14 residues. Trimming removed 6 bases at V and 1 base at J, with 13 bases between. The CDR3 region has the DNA TGTGCCAGCAGCGATAGGACGGGATCCTACGAGCAGTACGTC. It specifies CASSDRTGSYEQYV.

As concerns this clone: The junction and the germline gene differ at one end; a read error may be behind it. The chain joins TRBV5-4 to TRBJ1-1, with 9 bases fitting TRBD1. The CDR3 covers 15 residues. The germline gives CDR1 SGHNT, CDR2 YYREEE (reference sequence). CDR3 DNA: TGTGCCAGCAGCTCCACCGGGACAGGGAACGCTGAAGCTTTCTTT. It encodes CASSSTGTGNAEAFF. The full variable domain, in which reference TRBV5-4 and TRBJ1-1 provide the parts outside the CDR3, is ETGVTQSPTHLIKTRGQQVTLRCSSQSGHNTVSWYQQALGQGPQFIFQYYREEENGRGNFPPRFSGLQFPNYSSELNVNALELDDSALYLCASSSTGTGNAEAFFGQGTRLTVV.

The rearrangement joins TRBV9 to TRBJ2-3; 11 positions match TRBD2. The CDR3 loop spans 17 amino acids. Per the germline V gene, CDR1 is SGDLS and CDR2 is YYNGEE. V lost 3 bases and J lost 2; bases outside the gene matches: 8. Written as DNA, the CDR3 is TGTGCCAGCAGCGCTTACTCACTAGCGGGGGTCACAGATACGCAGTATTTT. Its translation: CASSAYSLAGVTDTQYF. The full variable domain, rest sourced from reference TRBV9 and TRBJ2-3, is DSGVTQTPKHLITATGQRVTLRCSPRSGDLSVYWYQQSLDQGLQFLIQYYNGEERAKGNILERFSAQQFPDLHSELNLSSLELGDSALYFCASSAYSLAGVTDTQYFGPGTRLTVL.